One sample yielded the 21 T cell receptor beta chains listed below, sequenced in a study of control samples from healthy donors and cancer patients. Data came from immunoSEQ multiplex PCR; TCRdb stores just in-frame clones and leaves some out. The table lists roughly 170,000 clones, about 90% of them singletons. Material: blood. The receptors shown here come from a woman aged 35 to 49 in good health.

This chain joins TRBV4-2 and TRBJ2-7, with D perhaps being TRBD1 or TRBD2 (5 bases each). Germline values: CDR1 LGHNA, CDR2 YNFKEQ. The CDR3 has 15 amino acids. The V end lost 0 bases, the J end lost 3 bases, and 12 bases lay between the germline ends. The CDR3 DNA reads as TGTGCCAGCAGCCAAGACCCCGGGACCAGCTACGAGCAGTACTTC. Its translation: CASSQDPGTSYEQYF.

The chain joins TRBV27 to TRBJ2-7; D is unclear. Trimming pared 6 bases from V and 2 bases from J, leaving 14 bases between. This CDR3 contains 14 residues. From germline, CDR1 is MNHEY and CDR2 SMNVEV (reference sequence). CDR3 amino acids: CASSLRWDTYEQYF. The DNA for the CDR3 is TGTGCCAGCAGCCTAAGGTGGGATACCTACGAGCAGTACTTC.

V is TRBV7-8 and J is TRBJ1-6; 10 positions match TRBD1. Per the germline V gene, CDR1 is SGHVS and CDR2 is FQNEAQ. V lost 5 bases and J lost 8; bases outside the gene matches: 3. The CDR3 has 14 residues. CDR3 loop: CASSLDRGYSPLHF. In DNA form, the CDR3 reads TGTGCCAGCAGCCTGGACAGGGGGTATTCACCCCTCCACTTT.

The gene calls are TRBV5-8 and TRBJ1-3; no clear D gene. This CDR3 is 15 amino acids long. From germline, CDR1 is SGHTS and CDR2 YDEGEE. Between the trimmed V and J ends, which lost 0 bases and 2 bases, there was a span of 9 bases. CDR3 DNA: TGTGCCAGCAGCTTGGACGGAGGTACTGGAAACACCATATATTTT. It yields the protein CASSLDGGTGNTIYF.

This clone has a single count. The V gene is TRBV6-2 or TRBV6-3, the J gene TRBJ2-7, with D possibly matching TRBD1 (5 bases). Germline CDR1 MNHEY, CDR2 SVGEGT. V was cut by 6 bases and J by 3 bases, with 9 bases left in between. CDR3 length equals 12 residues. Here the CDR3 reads CASSDSSYEQYF. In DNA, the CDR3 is TGTGCCAGCAGCGACAGCAGCTACGAGCAGTACTTC.

CDR3 residues: CAIRSGGGSTDTQYF. The CDR3 bases are TGTGCCATCAGGAGTGGCGGGGGGAGCACAGATACGCAGTATTTT. V usage is TRBV10-3 and J usage is TRBJ2-3; 8 nucleotides align to TRBD2. V dropped 6 bases and J dropped 0; count of bases not matched to a gene: 5. Germline values: CDR1 ENHRY, CDR2 SYGVKD. The length of the CDR3 is 15 residues.

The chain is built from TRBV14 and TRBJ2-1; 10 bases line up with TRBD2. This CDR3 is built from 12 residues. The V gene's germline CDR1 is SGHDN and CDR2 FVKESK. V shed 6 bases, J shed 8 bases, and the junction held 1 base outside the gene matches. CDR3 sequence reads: CASRLAGYEQFF. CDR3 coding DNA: TGTGCCAGCAGACTAGCGGGGTATGAGCAGTTCTTC.

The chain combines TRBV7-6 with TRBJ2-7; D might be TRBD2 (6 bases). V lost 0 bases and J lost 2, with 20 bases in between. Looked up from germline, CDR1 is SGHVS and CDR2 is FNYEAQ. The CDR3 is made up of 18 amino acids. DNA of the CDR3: TGTGCCAGCAGCTTAGCCGTCAAATCTGGAGGGCTCCCCTACGAGCAGTACTTC. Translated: CASSLAVKSGGLPYEQYF.

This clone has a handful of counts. CDR3 sequence (DNA): TGTGCCAGCAGTCTCCAGGGGGCCGATGGCTACACCTTC. It codes for CASSLQGADGYTF. This chain links TRBV7-6 with TRBJ1-2; 8 bases align to TRBD1. Germline V gene sequence: CDR1 SGHVS, CDR2 FNYEAQ. The CDR3 totals 13 residues. Trimming removed 6 bases from V and 6 bases from J; junction bases left unmatched: 6.

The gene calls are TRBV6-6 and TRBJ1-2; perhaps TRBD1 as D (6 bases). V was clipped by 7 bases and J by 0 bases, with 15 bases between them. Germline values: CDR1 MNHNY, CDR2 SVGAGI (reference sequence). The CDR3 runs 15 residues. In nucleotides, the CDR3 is TGTGCCAGCACCAGACAACAGGGCACTAACTATGGCTACACCTTC. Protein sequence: CASTRQQGTNYGYTF.

The CDR3, as DNA: TGTGCCATCAGTGAGTCGCGGCAGGGTAAAATCTACGAGCAGTACTTC. It is translated as CAISESRQGKIYEQYF. This chain connects TRBV10-3 to TRBJ2-7; TRBD1 is a possible D gene (5 bases). Trimming removed 0 bases at V and 3 bases at J, with 15 bases between. Looked up from germline, CDR1 is ENHRY and CDR2 is SYGVKD. This CDR3 is 16 amino acids long.

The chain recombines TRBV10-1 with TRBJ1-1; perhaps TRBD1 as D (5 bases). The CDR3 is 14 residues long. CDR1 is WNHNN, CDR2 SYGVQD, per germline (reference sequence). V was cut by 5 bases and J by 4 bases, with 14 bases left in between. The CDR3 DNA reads TGCGCCAGCAGTCCTTCAGGGATGGGCACTGAAGCTTTCTTT. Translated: CASSPSGMGTEAFF.

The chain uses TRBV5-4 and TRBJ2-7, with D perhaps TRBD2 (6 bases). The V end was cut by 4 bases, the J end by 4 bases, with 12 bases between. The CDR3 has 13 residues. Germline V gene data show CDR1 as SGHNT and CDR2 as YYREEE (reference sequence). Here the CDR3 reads CASSPGREYEQYF. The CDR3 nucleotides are TGTGCCAGCAGCCCGGGACGGGAGTACGAGCAGTACTTC.

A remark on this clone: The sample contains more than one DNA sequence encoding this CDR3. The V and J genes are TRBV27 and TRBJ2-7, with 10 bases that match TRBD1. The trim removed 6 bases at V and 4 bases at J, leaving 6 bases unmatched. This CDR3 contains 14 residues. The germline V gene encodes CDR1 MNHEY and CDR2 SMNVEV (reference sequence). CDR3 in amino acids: CASSFRDRGYEQYF. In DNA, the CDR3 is TGTGCCAGCAGCTTCCGGGACAGGGGATACGAGCAGTACTTC.

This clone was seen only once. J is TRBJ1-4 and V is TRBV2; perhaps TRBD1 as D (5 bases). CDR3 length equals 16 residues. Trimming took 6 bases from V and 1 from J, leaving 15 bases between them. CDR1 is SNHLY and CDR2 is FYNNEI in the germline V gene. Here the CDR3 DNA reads TGTGCCAGCAGGTGGACGGCTAGGGGAACTAATGAAAAACTGTTTTTT. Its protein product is CASRWTARGTNEKLFF. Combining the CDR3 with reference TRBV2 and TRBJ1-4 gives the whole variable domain EPEVTQTPSHQVTQMGQEVILRCVPISNHLYFYWYRQILGQKVEFLVSFYNNEISEKSEIFDDQFSVERPDGSNFTLKIRSTKLEDSAMYFCASRWTARGTNEKLFFGSGTQLSVL.

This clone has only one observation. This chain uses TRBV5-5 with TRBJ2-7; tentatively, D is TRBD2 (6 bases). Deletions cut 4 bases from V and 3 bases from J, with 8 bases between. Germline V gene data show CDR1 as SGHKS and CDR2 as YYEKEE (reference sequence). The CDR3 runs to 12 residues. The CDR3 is CASSGTVYEQYF. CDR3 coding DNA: TGTGCCAGCAGCGGGACTGTCTACGAGCAGTACTTC.

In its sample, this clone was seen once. This CDR3 is CASSRLSPGDTQYF. Here the CDR3 DNA reads TGTGCCAGCAGCCGTTTATCCCCGGGGGATACGCAGTATTTT. V gene TRBV5-5 combines with J gene TRBJ2-3; D perhaps matches TRBD2 (5 bases). Germline V gives CDR1 SGHKS, CDR2 YYEKEE (reference sequence). CDR3 length: 14 residues. Deletions cut 4 bases from V and 6 bases from J, with 15 bases between.

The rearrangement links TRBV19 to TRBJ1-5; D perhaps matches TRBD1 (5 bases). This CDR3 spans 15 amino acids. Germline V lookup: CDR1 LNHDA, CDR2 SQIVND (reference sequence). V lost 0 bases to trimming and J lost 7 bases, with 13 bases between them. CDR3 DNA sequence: TGTGCCAGTAGTATAGATCCCCAGGGCGGGCAGCCCCAGCATTTT. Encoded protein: CASSIDPQGGQPQHF.

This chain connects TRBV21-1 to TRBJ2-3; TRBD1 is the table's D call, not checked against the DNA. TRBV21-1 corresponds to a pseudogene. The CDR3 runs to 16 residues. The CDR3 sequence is CASSKVRRTGRDTQYF. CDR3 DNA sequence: TGTGCCAGCAGCAAAGTGAGGAGGACAGGGAGAGATACGCAGTATTTT.

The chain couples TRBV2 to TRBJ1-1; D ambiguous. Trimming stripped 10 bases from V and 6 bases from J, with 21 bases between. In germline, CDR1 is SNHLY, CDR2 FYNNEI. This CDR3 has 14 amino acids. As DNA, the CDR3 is TGTGCCACCGGGGAGGGTCTTTACCCGTCTGAAGCTTTCTTT. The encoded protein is CATGEGLYPSEAFF.

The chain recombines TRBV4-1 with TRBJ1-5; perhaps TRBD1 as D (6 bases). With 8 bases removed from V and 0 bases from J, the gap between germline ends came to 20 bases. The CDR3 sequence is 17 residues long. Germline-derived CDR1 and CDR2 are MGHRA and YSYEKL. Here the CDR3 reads CASQEQGGGYSNQPQHF. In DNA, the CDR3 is TGCGCCAGCCAAGAACAGGGAGGGGGGTATAGCAATCAGCCCCAGCATTTT.